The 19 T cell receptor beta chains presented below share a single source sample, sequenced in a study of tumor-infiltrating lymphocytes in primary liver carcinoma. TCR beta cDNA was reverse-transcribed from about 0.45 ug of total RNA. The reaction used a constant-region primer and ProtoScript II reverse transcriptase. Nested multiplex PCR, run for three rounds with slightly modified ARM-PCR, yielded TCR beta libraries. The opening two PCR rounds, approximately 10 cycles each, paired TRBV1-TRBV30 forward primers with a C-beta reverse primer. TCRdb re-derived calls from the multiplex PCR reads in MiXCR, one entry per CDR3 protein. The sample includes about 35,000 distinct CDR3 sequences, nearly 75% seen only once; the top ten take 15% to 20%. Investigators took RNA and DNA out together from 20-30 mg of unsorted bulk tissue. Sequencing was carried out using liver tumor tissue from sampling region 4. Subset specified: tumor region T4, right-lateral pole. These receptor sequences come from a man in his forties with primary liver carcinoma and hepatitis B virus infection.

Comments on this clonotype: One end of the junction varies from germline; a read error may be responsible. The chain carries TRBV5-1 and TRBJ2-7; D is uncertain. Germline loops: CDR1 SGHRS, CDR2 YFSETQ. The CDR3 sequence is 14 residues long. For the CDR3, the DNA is TGCGCCAGCACGGAGACCATCTTAAACGGCGAGCAGTATTTC. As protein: CASTETILNGEQYF.

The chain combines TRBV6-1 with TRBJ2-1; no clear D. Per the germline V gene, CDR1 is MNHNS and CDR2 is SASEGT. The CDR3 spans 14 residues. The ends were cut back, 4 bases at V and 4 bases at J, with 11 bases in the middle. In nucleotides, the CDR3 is TGTGCCAGCAGTGTCAAACTGACGTACAATGAGCAGTTCTTC. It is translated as CASSVKLTYNEQFF.

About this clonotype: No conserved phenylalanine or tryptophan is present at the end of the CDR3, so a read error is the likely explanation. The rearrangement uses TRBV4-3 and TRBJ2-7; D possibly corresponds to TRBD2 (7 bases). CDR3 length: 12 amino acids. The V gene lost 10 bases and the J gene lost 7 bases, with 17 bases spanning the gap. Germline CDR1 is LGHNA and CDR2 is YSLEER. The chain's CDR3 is CANSQGGGEQYY. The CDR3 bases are TGCGCCAACAGTCAGGGAGGGGGAGAGCAGTACTAC.

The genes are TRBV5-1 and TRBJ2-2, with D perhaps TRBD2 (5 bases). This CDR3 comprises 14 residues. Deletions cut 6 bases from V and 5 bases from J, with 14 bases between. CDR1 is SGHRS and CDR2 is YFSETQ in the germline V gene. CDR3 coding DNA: TGCGCCAGCAAGGCGGGTCCAGAGACCGGGGAGCTGTTTTTT. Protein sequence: CASKAGPETGELFF.

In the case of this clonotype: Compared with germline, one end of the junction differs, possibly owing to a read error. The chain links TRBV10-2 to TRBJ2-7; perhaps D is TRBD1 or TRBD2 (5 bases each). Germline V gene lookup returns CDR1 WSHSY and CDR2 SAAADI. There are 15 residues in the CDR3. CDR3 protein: CASSEQQLARDERYF. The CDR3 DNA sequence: TGCGCCAGCAGTGAGCAGCAACTCGCGAGGGACGAGCGATATTTC.

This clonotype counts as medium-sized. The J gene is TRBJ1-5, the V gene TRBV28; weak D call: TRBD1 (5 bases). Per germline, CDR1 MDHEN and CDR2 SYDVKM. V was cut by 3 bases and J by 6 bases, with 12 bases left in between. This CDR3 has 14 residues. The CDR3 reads CASSFQGATQPQHF. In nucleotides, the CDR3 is TGTGCCAGCAGTTTCCAGGGAGCTACTCAGCCCCAGCATTTT.

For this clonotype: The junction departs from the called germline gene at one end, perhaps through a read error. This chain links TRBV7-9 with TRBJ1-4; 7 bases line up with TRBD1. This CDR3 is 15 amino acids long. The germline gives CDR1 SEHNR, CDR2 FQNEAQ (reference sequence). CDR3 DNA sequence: TGTGGCAGCAGCTTCGGCCGGGACAGTAATGAAAAAGTGTTTTTT. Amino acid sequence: CGSSFGRDSNEKVFF. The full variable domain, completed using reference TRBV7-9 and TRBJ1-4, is DTGVSQNPRHKITKRGQNVTFRCDPISEHNRLYWYRQTLGQGPEFLTYFQNEAQLEKSRLLSDRFSAERPKGSFSTLEIQRTEQGDSAMYLCGSSFGRDSNEKVFFGSGTQLSVL.

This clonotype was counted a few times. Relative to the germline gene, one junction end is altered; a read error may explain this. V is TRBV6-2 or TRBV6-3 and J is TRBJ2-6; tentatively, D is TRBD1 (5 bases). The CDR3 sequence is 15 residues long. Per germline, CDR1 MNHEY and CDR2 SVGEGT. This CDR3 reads CASSEERAGANALTF. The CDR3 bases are TGCGCCAGCAGTGAGGAACGGGCTGGGGCCAACGCCCTGACTTTC.

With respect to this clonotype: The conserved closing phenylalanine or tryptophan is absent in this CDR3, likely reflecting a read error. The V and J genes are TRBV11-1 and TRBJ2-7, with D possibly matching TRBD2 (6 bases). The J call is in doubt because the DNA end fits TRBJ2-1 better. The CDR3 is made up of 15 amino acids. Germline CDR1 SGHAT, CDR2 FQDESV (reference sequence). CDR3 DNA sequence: TGTGCCAGCAGCTCATCGCGGGACTCCTCCTACGAGCAGTTCTCC. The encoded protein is CASSSSRDSSYEQFS.

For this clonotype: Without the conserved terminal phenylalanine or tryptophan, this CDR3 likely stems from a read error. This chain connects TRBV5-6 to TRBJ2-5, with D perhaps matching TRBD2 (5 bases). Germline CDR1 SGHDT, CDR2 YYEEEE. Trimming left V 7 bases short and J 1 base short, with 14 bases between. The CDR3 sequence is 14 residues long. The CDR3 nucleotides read TGTGCCAGCGGCCTGGAGGCTAGCCAAGAGACCCAGTACATC. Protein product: CASGLEASQETQYI.

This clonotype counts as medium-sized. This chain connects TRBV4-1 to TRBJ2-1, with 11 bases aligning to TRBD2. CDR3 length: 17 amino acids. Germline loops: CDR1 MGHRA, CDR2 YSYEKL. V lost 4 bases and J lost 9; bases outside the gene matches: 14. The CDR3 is CASSPRGVAGGRSEQFF. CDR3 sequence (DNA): TGCGCCAGCAGCCCCAGAGGGGTAGCGGGAGGGCGTAGTGAGCAGTTCTTC.

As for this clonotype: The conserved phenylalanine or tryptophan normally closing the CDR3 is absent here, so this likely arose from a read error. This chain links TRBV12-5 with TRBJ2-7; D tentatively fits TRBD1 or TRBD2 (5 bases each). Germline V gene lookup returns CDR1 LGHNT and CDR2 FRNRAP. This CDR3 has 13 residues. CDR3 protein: CASEGTGSLEQYL. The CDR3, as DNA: TGTGCCAGTGAGGGGACCGGTTCCTTAGAGCAGTACTTA.

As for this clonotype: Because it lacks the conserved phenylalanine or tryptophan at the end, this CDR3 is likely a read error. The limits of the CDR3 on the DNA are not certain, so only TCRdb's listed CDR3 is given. CDR3 protein: CAISVPRGTGELYL. The chain recombines TRBV6-6 with TRBJ2-2; the table's TRBD1 call for D was not verified on the DNA. The germline V gene encodes CDR1 MNHNY and CDR2 SVGAGI (reference sequence). Including both end residues, the CDR3 is 14 amino acids long.

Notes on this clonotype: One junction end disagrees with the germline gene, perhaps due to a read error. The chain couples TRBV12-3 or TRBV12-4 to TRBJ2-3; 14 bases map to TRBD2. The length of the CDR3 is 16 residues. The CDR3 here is CASSWGLAGVSDTQYF. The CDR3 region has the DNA TGTGCCAGCTCATGGGGACTAGCGGGAGTCAGCGATACGCAGTATTTC.

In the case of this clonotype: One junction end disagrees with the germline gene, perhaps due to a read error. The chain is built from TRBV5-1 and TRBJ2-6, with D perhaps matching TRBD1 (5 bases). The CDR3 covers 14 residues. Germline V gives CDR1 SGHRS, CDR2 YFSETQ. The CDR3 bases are TGCGCCAGCAAGGGGATTGCTCGGGTCAACGTCATGACTTTC. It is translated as CASKGIARVNVMTF.

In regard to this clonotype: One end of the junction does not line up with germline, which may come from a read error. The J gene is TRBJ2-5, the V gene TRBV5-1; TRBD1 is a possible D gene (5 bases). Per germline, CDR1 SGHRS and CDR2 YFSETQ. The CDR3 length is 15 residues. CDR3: CASSLIGVGSETQYF. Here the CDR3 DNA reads TGCGCCAGTAGCTTGATAGGGGTTGGGTCGGAGACCCAGTACTTC. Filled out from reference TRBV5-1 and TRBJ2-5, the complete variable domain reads KAGVTQTPRYLIKTRGQQVTLSCSPISGHRSVSWYQQTPGQGLQFLFEYFSETQRNKGNFPGRFSGRQFSNSRSEMNVSTLELGDSALYLCASSLIGVGSETQYFGPGTRLLVL.

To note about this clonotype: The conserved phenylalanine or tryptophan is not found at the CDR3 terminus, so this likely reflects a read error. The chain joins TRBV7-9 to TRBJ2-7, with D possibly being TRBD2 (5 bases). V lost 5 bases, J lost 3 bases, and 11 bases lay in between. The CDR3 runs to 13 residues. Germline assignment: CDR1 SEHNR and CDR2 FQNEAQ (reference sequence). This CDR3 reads CASSRGILYEQYL. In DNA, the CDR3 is TGTGCCAGCAGCCGAGGGATACTCTACGAGCAGTACTTA.

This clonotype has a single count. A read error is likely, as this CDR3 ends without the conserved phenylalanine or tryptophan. As DNA, the CDR3 is TGTGCCAGCAGCCAACGGGCTTCCACAGATACGCAGTATTCT. It yields the protein CASSQRASTDTQYS. The genes are TRBV4-3 and TRBJ2-3; D is unresolved. CDR1 and CDR2 (germline): LGHNA, YSLEER. CDR3 size: 14 residues.

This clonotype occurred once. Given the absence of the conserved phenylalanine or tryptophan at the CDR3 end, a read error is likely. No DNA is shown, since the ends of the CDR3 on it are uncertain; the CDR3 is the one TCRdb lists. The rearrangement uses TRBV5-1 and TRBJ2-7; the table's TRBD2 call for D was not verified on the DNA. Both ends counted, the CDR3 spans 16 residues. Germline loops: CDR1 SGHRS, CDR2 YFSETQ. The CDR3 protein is CASSLAGAGGIYEQYL.